This T cell receptor (beta chain) was profiled in a study of vaccination and CD4 T cells after COVID-19. Looked up from germline, CDR1 is LNHDA and CDR2 is SQIVND (reference sequence). The trim removed 7 bases at V and 3 bases at J, leaving 13 bases unmatched. The CDR3 has 16 residues. Sequenced with the Oncomine TCR Beta short-read assay was DNA taken from cultured CD4+ T cells. MiXCR was run by TCRdb on the PCR reads, yielding one entry per CDR3 protein. The sample has about 18,000 distinct CDR3 sequences, around 45% seen once; the top ten hold over 7%. About this clonotype itself: As yet, its antigen is unknown.

Study-wide results and limits: Within convalescent individuals, 304 out of 307 vaccine-specific clones proved to be spike mono-reactive.

Treatment meaning: approximately nine-day PBMC culture with coronavirus spike peptide pools or control peptides (ViraFEST assay). V is TRBV19 and J is TRBJ1-2, with 8 bases fitting TRBD1. The origin of this receptor is a human donor who had recovered from COVID-19. The input for sequencing was CD4+ T cells from blood, cultured in vitro, taken after SARS-CoV-2 vaccination. The CDR3 DNA follows: TGTGCCAGTACCCCCCGGGAACTGGACAGGGACTATGGCTACACCTTC. Its translation: CASTPRELDRDYGYTF.